This entry lists 30 T cell receptor beta chains sequenced from one sample in a study of CD8 T cells in ankylosing spondylitis. Via MiXCR, TCRdb re-called the 5' RACE reads, giving one row per CDR3 protein. Of about 130,000 distinct CDR3 sequences listed, approximately 9.7% are singletons. Sequenced: blood, either unsorted or a sorted T cell fraction (not recorded which). The receptors originated from a male donor with ankylosing spondylitis or in good health (not recorded which).

Concerning this clonotype: The junction differs from germline at one of its ends, possibly a read error. This sequence joins TRBV20-1 and TRBJ2-1, with 12 bases lining up with TRBD2. The CDR3 sequence is 17 residues long. Germline V gene sequence: CDR1 DFQATT, CDR2 SNEGSKA (reference sequence). CDR3 amino acids: CCARDFSPSGRAGVPFF. The DNA of the CDR3 is TGCTGTGCTAGAGATTTTTCACCTAGCGGGAGGGCCGGTGTGCCGTTCTTC.

The chain recombines TRBV6-5 with TRBJ1-1; tentatively, D is TRBD1 (6 bases). The CDR3 runs to 14 residues. Looked up from germline, CDR1 is MNHEY and CDR2 is SVGAGI. V lost 4 bases and J lost 0, with 9 bases in between. This CDR3 is CASSSGTLNTEAFF. As DNA, the CDR3 is TGTGCCAGCAGTTCCGGGACACTGAACACTGAAGCTTTCTTT.

This clonotype was seen a handful of times. The gene calls are TRBV15 and TRBJ2-2; D is ambiguous. The CDR3 totals 18 residues. Germline V gene lookup returns CDR1 LNHNV and CDR2 YYDKDF (reference sequence). Trimming removed 2 bases from V and 1 base from J, with 17 bases in between. The CDR3 is CATSRPFWDSRNTGELFF. The DNA of the CDR3 is TGTGCCACCAGCAGACCGTTCTGGGATAGCAGGAACACCGGGGAGCTGTTTTTT. Using reference TRBV15 and TRBJ2-2 for the parts outside the CDR3, the full variable domain is DAMVIQNPRYQVTQFGKPVTLSCSQTLNHNVMYWYQQKSSQAPKLLFHYYDKDFNNEADTPDNFQSRRPNTSFCFLDIRSPGLGDTAMYLCATSRPFWDSRNTGELFFGEGSRLTVL.

In this sample, this clonotype turned up many times. The V gene is TRBV5-1, the J gene TRBJ2-3; 7 positions agree with TRBD2. The CDR3 has 16 amino acids. CDR1 SGHRS and CDR2 YFSETQ come from the germline V gene. V lost 4 bases, J lost 0 bases, and 8 bases stayed unmatched. CDR3 DNA sequence: TGCGCCAGCAGCGGAACTAGCGCTGCTAGCACAGATACGCAGTATTTT. Protein sequence: CASSGTSAASTDTQYF. The whole variable domain, filled in from reference TRBV5-1 and TRBJ2-3, reads KAGVTQTPRYLIKTRGQQVTLSCSPISGHRSVSWYQQTPGQGLQFLFEYFSETQRNKGNFPGRFSGRQFSNSRSEMNVSTLELGDSALYLCASSGTSAASTDTQYFGPGTRLTVL.

The sample holds many counts of this clonotype. CDR3 sequence reads: CASSYSPDAPNEQFF. The CDR3 DNA sequence: TGTGCCAGCAGTTACTCCCCTGACGCGCCCAATGAGCAGTTCTTC. The rearrangement joins TRBV6-2 or TRBV6-3 to TRBJ2-1; no firm D call. Trimming removed 0 bases at V and 6 bases at J, with 12 bases between. The CDR3 sequence is 15 residues long. Germline CDR1 MNHEY, CDR2 SVGEGT.

At least ten counts were recorded for this clonotype. The chain is built from TRBV12-3 or TRBV12-4 and TRBJ2-7; 7 bases fit TRBD1. CDR3 length: 16 residues. Trimming cost V 3 bases and J 3 bases; bases outside gene matches: 11. The CDR3 nucleotides are TGTGCCAGCAGTTTTGGTCCGGGACAGACTATCTACGAGCAGTACTTC. Translating it yields CASSFGPGQTIYEQYF.

This clonotype was counted many times. The chain has TRBV24-1 and TRBJ2-5; 7 nucleotides align to TRBD1. From germline, CDR1 is KGHDR and CDR2 SFDVKD. This CDR3 has 13 residues. Germline trimming cut 10 bases from V and 0 bases from J; bases unmatched to any gene: 4. The CDR3 reads CATQDRDQETQYF. CDR3 in DNA: TGTGCCACTCAAGACAGGGACCAAGAGACCCAGTACTTC.

This clonotype has only a few counts. V is TRBV21-1 and J is TRBJ2-7; the D call of TRBD1 is as the table states it, not checked on the DNA. TRBV21-1 has pseudogene status. The CDR3 is 15 amino acids. CDR3 sequence: CASLPGRVGDYEQYF. The CDR3 coding sequence is TGTGCCAGCCTGCCTGGAAGGGTAGGGGACTACGAGCAGTACTTC.

This clonotype was recorded at least ten times. The rearrangement uses TRBV11-3 and TRBJ2-2, with 7 positions matching TRBD2. Germline V gives CDR1 SGHNT, CDR2 YENEEA. The CDR3 totals 13 residues. V trimming: 8 bases; J trimming: 0 bases; junction bases outside the gene matches: 0. The DNA for the CDR3 is TGTGCCAGCGGGACTACGAACACCGGGGAGCTGTTTTTT. Translating gives CASGTTNTGELFF. Full variable domain (outside the CDR3, taken from reference TRBV11-3 and TRBJ2-2): EAGVVQSPRYKIIEKKQPVAFWCNPISGHNTLYWYLQNLGQGPELLIRYENEEAVDDSQLPKDRFSAERLKGVDSTLKIQPAELGDSAVYLCASGTTNTGELFFGEGSRLTVL.

This clonotype was seen repeatedly, ten times or more. The rearrangement joins TRBV5-1 to TRBJ1-2; 9 bases map to TRBD1. In germline, CDR1 is SGHRS, CDR2 YFSETQ. The CDR3 sequence is 15 residues long. Germline trimming cut 1 base from V and 7 bases from J; bases unmatched to any gene: 8. In nucleotides, the CDR3 is TGCGCCAGCAGCTTGTGGGACAGGGATGCAAGTGGCTACACCTTC. Protein product: CASSLWDRDASGYTF.

This clonotype was counted at least ten times. The chain uses TRBV15 and TRBJ2-1, with D possibly being TRBD2 (6 bases). This CDR3 is 19 amino acids long. Per the germline V gene, CDR1 is LNHNV and CDR2 is YYDKDF (reference sequence). Trimming pared 0 bases from V and 0 bases from J, leaving 18 bases between. CDR3 nucleotide sequence: TGTGCCACCAGCAGAGATCGGAGGGCGGCCGACCCCTCCTACAATGAGCAGTTCTTC. Protein: CATSRDRRAADPSYNEQFF.

This clonotype was seen many times. The V call is TRBV7-2, the J call TRBJ2-1, with D maybe TRBD1 (6 bases). This CDR3 has 16 amino acids. V was trimmed by 5 bases and J by 2 bases, leaving 16 bases between them. Germline V gene lookup returns CDR1 SGHTA and CDR2 FQGNSA. CDR3 DNA sequence: TGTGCCAGCAGCACTAGGGACACGCCTCCCTACAATGAGCAGTTCTTC. The encoded protein is CASSTRDTPPYNEQFF.

Many counts were recorded for this clonotype. The chain has TRBV3-1 and TRBJ2-7; 11 bases agree with TRBD2. Losses at the gene ends were 3 bases for V and 7 bases for J; bases not matched to a gene: 11. The CDR3 loop spans 16 amino acids. Germline CDR1 LGHDT, CDR2 YNNKEL (reference sequence). The CDR3 spells CASSHLEASGRREQYF. The CDR3 DNA reads as TGTGCCAGCAGCCATCTAGAGGCTAGCGGGAGGCGGGAGCAGTACTTC.

This clonotype was seen only a few times. This chain uses TRBV3-1 with TRBJ2-2; 9 bases line up with TRBD2. Germline values: CDR1 LGHDT, CDR2 YNNKEL (reference sequence). The CDR3 has 17 amino acids. After removal of 4 bases from V and 3 bases from J, the junction contained 9 bases not matched to a gene. In nucleotides, the CDR3 is TGTGCCAGCAGCCGACCTAGCGGGGCCGGGGACACCGGGGAGCTGTTTTTT. Translated: CASSRPSGAGDTGELFF.

A word on this clonotype: A read error is possible here, since a much larger clone lies one base away. V usage is TRBV7-2 and J usage is TRBJ1-5; no definite D call. The CDR3 is 15 amino acids. Germline-derived CDR1 and CDR2 are SGHTA and FQGNSA. The CDR3 DNA sequence: TGTGCCAGCAGCCCCCGTGGCTTTAGCAATCAGCCCCAGCGTTTT. Encoded protein: CASSPRGFSNQPQRF.

The sample holds many counts of this clonotype. The chain carries TRBV6-1 and TRBJ2-1; the D gene is possibly TRBD1 (5 bases). Per the germline V gene, CDR1 is MNHNS and CDR2 is SASEGT. The CDR3 consists of 13 residues. Trimming took off 6 bases at V and 7 bases at J, with 13 bases between the two ends. In DNA form, the CDR3 reads TGTGCCAGCAGCATGACCGACAGTAATGAGCAGTTCTTC. Residues: CASSMTDSNEQFF.

The genes are TRBV4-1 and TRBJ2-7, with D uncertain. This CDR3 comprises 14 residues. CDR1 and CDR2 from the germline V gene are MGHRA and YSYEKL. Trimming stripped 0 bases from V and 3 bases from J, with 9 bases between. As DNA, the CDR3 is TGCGCCAGCAGCCAAGATCGGAGAGACTACGAGCAGTACTTC. Protein product: CASSQDRRDYEQYF.

The rearrangement uses TRBV19 and TRBJ1-2, with unresolved D. The length of the CDR3 is 15 residues. Trimming pared 3 bases from V and 0 bases from J, leaving 11 bases between. Per germline, CDR1 LNHDA and CDR2 SQIVND (reference sequence). Here the CDR3 reads CASSIFFATNYGYTF. CDR3 bases: TGTGCCAGTAGTATCTTTTTCGCCACTAACTATGGCTACACCTTC.

This clonotype showed up many times. The J gene is TRBJ2-5, the V gene TRBV7-9, with D maybe TRBD1 (6 bases). The CDR3 extends over 15 amino acids. V gave up 2 bases and J gave up 1 base, with 11 bases separating them. Germline CDR1 and CDR2: SEHNR and FQNEAQ (reference sequence). The CDR3 region has the DNA TGTGCCAGCAGCTTACGTGGGGGCTCCCAAGAGACCCAGTACTTC. This encodes CASSLRGGSQETQYF.

The genes are TRBV7-9 and TRBJ2-2, with D perhaps matching TRBD1 (6 bases). Germline CDR1 and CDR2: SEHNR and FQNEAQ (reference sequence). V was clipped by 5 bases and J by 6 bases, with 13 bases between them. The CDR3 is made up of 14 amino acids. The CDR3 spells CASSKQGSAGELFF. Written as DNA, the CDR3 is TGTGCCAGCAGCAAACAGGGTAGCGCCGGGGAGCTGTTTTTT. Based on the CDR3 plus reference TRBV7-9 and TRBJ2-2, the full variable domain is DTGVSQNPRHKITKRGQNVTFRCDPISEHNRLYWYRQTLGQGPEFLTYFQNEAQLEKSRLLSDRFSAERPKGSFSTLEIQRTEQGDSAMYLCASSKQGSAGELFFGEGSRLTVL.

This clonotype came up many times. The chain recombines TRBV4-2 with TRBJ2-3; tentative D call: TRBD2 (5 bases). This CDR3 is 18 amino acids long. The germline V and J ends were trimmed by 0 bases and 1 base, with 17 bases remaining between them. Germline-derived CDR1 and CDR2 are LGHNA and YNFKEQ. The CDR3 reads CASSQDAAAALGTDTQYF. The CDR3, as DNA: TGTGCCAGCAGCCAAGATGCAGCGGCAGCGCTGGGCACAGATACGCAGTATTTT.

This clonotype was recorded a few times. V gene TRBV7-7 combines with J gene TRBJ2-5; 9 nucleotides agree with TRBD2. This CDR3 has 15 amino acids. With V trimmed by 3 bases and J by 7 bases, 9 bases remained unmatched. Germline V gene sequence: CDR1 SSHAT, CDR2 FNYEAQ (reference sequence). CDR3 DNA: TGTGCCAGCAGCTTGGCGGGAGGGCAGGGAGTGACCCAGTACTTC. It translates to CASSLAGGQGVTQYF.

The table lists this clonotype with a few counts. The rearrangement uses TRBV7-2 and TRBJ2-1, with 10 bases aligning to TRBD2. Losses at the gene ends were 7 bases for V and 7 bases for J; bases not matched to a gene: 10. The V gene's germline CDR1 is SGHTA and CDR2 FQGNSA. There are 15 residues in the CDR3. In DNA, the CDR3 is TGTGCCAGCACCGTAGCGGGAGGCAATTTTAATGAGCAGTTCTTC. Translating it yields CASTVAGGNFNEQFF. Using reference TRBV7-2 and TRBJ2-1 for the parts outside the CDR3, the full variable domain is GAGVSQSPSNKVTEKGKDVELRCDPISGHTALYWYRQSLGQGLEFLIYFQGNSAPDKSGLPSDRFSAERTGGSVSTLTIQRTQQEDSAVYLCASTVAGGNFNEQFFGPGTRLTVL.

This clonotype was seen at least ten times. The junction differs from germline at one of its ends, possibly a read error. The rearrangement joins TRBV5-1 to TRBJ2-3; a possible D gene is TRBD2 (6 bases). This CDR3 contains 15 residues. Germline CDR1 and CDR2: SGHRS and YFSETQ. The CDR3 region has the DNA TGCGCCAGCACCTTGCGGGGTCTAGACACAGATACGCAGTATTTT. Translating gives CASTLRGLDTDTQYF.

This clonotype was counted between two and nine times. This chain connects TRBV5-6 to TRBJ1-2, with no clear D. This CDR3 contains 15 residues. In germline, CDR1 is SGHDT, CDR2 YYEEEE. Trimming cost V 4 bases and J 0 bases, with 13 bases left between them. The CDR3 loop reads CASSPTVGSNYGYTF. CDR3 sequence (DNA): TGTGCCAGCAGCCCCACCGTGGGGTCTAACTATGGCTACACCTTC.

Ten or more counts support this clonotype. The chain combines TRBV6-2 or TRBV6-3 with TRBJ2-1, with 7 bases lining up with TRBD2. Losses at the gene ends were 6 bases for V and 7 bases for J; bases not matched to a gene: 12. The CDR3 length is 15 residues. Germline V gene sequence: CDR1 MNHEY, CDR2 SVGEGT. CDR3 bases: TGTGCCAGCAGAACCCGGGGGGTTCAATGGAATGAGCAGTTCTTC. It specifies CASRTRGVQWNEQFF.

This clonotype was counted ten times or more. The chain combines TRBV5-1 with TRBJ2-7; the D gene is possibly TRBD2 (6 bases). CDR3 size: 15 residues. Trimming stripped 0 bases from V and 2 bases from J, with 12 bases between. Germline CDR1 is SGHRS and CDR2 is YFSETQ. The CDR3, as DNA: TGCGCCAGCAGCTTGGGGCTAGCGATTACCTACGAGCAGTACTTC. Amino acid sequence: CASSLGLAITYEQYF.

This clonotype was recorded many times. The chain has TRBV6-2 or TRBV6-3 and TRBJ2-7; 9 nucleotides match TRBD1. The CDR3 contains 16 residues. The germline V gene encodes CDR1 MNHEY and CDR2 SVGEGT. Losses at the gene ends were 7 bases for V and 3 bases for J; bases not matched to a gene: 13. The CDR3 DNA follows: TGTGCCAGCAATCCCGGGACAGGGAAAGGCGGCTACGAGCAGTACTTC. Translated, it gives CASNPGTGKGGYEQYF.

This clonotype has just a few counts. V and J are TRBV6-1 and TRBJ1-2; TRBD1 aligns across 7 bases. V shed 5 bases and J 4 bases; nucleotides not matched to a gene: 7. CDR1 is MNHNS, CDR2 SASEGT, per germline. The CDR3 covers 14 residues. CDR3 sequence: CASSPPGQIYGYTF. The CDR3 DNA reads TGTGCCAGCAGTCCACCGGGACAGATCTATGGCTACACCTTC.

This clonotype has a count of ten or more. V gene TRBV6-2 or TRBV6-3 combines with J gene TRBJ2-1; the match to TRBD2 covers 9 bases. The V gene end was trimmed by 5 bases and the J gene end by 10 bases; junction bases not matched to a gene: 12. The germline CDR1 and CDR2 sequences are MNHEY and SVGEGT. This CDR3 contains 15 residues. The CDR3 DNA sequence: TGTGCCAGCAGTCGGACTTTAGCGGGAGCGGGGGAGCAGTTCTTC. It codes for CASSRTLAGAGEQFF.